The clone carrying this T cell receptor beta chain was seen a handful of times. This sample was included in a study of identical twins. TCRdb re-called the 5' RACE reads with MiXCR, one entry per CDR3 protein. Of 400,000 to 550,000 distinct CDR3 sequences listed, more than 13% were seen once; the top ten hold about 1%. Germline V gene sequence: CDR1 KGHSH, CDR2 LQKENI. V was cut by 2 bases and J by 0 bases, with 16 bases left in between. There are 17 residues in the CDR3. A further study also used this sample, focusing on yellow fever vaccine responses in identical twins. That report notes: Twin vaccine T cell responses reportedly seemed partly convergent, partly personalized.

Source material: CD4+ T cells sorted from blood. The chain combines TRBV18 with TRBJ1-2, with a weak D call TRBD1 (6 bases). This clonotype was sampled from a woman aged 18-29 years in good health. In DNA form, the CDR3 reads TGTGCCAGCTCACCAAACGCACCAACAGGGACTAACTATGGCTACACCTTC. Its protein product is CASSPNAPTGTNYGYTF.